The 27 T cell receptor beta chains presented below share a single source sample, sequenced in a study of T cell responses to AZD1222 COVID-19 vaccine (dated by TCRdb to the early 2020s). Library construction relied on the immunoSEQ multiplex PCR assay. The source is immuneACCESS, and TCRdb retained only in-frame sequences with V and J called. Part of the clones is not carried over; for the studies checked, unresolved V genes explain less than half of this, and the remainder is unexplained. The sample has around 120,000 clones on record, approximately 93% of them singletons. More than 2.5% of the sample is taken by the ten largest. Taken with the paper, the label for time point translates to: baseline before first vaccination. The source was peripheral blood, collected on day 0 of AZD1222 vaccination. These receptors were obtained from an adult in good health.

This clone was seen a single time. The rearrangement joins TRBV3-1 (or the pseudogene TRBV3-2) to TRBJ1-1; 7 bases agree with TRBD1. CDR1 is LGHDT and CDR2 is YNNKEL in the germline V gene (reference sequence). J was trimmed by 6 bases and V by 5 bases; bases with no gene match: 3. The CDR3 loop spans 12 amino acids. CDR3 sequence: CASSAGQPEAFF. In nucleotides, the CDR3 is TGTGCCAGCAGCGCGGGACAGCCTGAAGCTTTCTTT.

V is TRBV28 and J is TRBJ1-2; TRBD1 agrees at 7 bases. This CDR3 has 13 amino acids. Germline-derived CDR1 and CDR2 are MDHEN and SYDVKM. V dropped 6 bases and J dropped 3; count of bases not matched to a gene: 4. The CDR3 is CASRSQGYYGYTF. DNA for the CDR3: TGTGCCAGCAGGTCACAGGGGTACTATGGCTACACCTTC.

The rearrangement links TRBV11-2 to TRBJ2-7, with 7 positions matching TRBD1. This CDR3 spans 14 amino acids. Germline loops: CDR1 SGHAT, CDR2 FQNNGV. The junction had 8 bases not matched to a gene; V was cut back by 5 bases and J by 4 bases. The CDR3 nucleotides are TGTGCCAGCAGCCCTTGGAGACAGGGATACGAGCAGTACTTC. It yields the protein CASSPWRQGYEQYF.

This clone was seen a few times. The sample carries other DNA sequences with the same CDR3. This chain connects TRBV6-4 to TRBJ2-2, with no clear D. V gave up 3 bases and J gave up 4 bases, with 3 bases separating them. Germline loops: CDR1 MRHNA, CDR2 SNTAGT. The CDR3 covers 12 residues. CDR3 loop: CASSESTGELFF. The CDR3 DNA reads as TGTGCCAGCAGTGAGTCCACCGGGGAGCTGTTTTTT.

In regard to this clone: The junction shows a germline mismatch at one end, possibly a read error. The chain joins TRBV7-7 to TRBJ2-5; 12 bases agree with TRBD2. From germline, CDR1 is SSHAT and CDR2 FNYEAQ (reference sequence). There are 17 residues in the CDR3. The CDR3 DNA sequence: TGTGCTAGCAGCCGATTTGGACTAGCGGGGACCCAAGAGACCCAGTACTTC. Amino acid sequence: CASSRFGLAGTQETQYF.

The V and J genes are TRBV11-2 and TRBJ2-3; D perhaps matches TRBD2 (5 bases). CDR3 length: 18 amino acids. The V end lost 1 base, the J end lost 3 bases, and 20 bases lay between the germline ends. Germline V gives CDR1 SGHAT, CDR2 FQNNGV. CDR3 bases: TGTGCCAGCAGCTTAGGATTTGAACTAGTGATAATGACAGATACGCAGTATTTT. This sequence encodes CASSLGFELVIMTDTQYF.

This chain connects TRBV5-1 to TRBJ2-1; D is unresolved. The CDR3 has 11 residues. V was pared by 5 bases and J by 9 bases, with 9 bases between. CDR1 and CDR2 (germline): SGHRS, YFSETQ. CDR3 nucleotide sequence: TGCGCCAGCAGGGATTTGGGTGAGCAGTTCTTC. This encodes CASRDLGEQFF.

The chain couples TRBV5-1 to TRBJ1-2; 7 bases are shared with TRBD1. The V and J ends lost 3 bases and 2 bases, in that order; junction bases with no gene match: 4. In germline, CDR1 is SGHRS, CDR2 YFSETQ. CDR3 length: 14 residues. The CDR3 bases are TGCGCCAGCAGCTGGACAGGTCTAAACTATGGCTACACCTTC. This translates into CASSWTGLNYGYTF.

The CDR3 DNA reads TGTGCCAGCAGTCTTAACCCGGAGGCGGCCGGGGAGCTGTTTTTT. Translated, it gives CASSLNPEAAGELFF. The V gene is TRBV16, the J gene TRBJ2-2; TRBD2 is a possible D gene (5 bases). CDR3 length: 15 residues. Per the germline V gene, CDR1 is KGHSY and CDR2 is FQNENV. The ends were cut back, 6 bases at V and 6 bases at J, with 17 bases in the middle.

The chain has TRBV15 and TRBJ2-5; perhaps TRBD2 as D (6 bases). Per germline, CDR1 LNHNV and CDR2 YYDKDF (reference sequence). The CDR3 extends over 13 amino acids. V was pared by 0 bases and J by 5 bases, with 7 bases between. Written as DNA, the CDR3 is TGTGCCACCAGCAGAGACAGCGGGGAGACCCAGTACTTC. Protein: CATSRDSGETQYF.

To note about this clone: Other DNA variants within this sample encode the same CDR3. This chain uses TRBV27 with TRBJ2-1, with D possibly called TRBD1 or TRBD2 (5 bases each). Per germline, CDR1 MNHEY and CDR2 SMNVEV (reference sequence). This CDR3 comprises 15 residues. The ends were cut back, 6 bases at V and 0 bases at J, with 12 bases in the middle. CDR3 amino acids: CASRPGRSSYNEQFF. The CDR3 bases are TGTGCCAGCAGACCGGGACGTAGCTCCTACAATGAGCAGTTCTTC.

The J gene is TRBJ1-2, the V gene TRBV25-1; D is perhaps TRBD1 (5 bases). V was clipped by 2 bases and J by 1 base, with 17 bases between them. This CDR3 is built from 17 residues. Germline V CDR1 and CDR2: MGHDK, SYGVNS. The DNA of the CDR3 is TGTGCCAGCAGTGAAGGCGGCAGGGAGAGGGGTAACTATGGCTACACCTTC. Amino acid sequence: CASSEGGRERGNYGYTF.

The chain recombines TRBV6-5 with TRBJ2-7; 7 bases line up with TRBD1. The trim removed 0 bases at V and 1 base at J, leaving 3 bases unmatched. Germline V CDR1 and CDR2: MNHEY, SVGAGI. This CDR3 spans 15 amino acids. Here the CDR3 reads CASSYSAGGSYEQYF. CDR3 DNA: TGTGCCAGCAGTTACTCGGCAGGGGGTTCCTACGAGCAGTACTTC.

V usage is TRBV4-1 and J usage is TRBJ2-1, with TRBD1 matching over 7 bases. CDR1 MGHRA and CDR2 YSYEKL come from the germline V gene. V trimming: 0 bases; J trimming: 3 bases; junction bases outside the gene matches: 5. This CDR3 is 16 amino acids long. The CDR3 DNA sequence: TGCGCCAGCAGCCAAGAAGGGACAGAAGACTACAATGAGCAGTTCTTC. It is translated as CASSQEGTEDYNEQFF.

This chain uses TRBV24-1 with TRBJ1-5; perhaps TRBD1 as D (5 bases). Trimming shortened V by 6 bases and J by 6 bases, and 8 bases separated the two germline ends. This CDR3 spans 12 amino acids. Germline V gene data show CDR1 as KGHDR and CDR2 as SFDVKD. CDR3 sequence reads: CATSRGVQPQHF. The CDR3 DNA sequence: TGTGCCACCAGTCGAGGGGTTCAGCCCCAGCATTTT.

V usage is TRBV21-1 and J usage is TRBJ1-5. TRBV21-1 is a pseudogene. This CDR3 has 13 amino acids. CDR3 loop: CASSKGIDQPQHF. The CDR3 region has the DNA TGTGCCAGCAGCAAAGGTATCGATCAGCCCCAGCATTTT.

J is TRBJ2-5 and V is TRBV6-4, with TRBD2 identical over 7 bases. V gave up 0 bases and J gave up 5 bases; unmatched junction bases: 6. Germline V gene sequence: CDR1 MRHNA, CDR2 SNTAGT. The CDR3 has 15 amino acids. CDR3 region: CASSDSAGVGETQYF. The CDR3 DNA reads TGTGCCAGCAGTGACTCGGCGGGAGTCGGGGAGACCCAGTACTTC.

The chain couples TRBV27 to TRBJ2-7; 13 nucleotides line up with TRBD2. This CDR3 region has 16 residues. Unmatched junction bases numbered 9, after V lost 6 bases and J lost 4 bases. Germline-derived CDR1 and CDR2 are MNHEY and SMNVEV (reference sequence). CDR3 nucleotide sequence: TGTGCCAGCAGCCCAAGATGGACTAGCGGGAGATACGAGCAGTACTTC. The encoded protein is CASSPRWTSGRYEQYF.

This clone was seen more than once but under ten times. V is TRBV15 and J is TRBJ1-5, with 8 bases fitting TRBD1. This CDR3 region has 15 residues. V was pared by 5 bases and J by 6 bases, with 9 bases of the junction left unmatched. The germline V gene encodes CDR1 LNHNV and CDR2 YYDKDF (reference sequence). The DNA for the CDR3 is TGTGCCACCAGCCCGGAGGGCAGGGGGCGTCAGCCCCAGCATTTT. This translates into CATSPEGRGRQPQHF. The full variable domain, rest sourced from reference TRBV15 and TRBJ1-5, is DAMVIQNPRYQVTQFGKPVTLSCSQTLNHNVMYWYQQKSSQAPKLLFHYYDKDFNNEADTPDNFQSRRPNTSFCFLDIRSPGLGDTAMYLCATSPEGRGRQPQHFGDGTRLSIL.

The CDR3 loop reads CASSYFGRGTDTQYF. The CDR3 region has the DNA TGTGCCAGCAGTTACTTCGGCAGGGGCACAGATACGCAGTATTTT. This chain uses TRBV6-2 or TRBV6-3 with TRBJ2-3; a weak D match, TRBD1 (5 bases). CDR3 size: 15 residues. Germline values: CDR1 MNHEY, CDR2 SVGEGT. Trimming shortened V by 1 base and J by 1 base, and 9 bases separated the two germline ends.

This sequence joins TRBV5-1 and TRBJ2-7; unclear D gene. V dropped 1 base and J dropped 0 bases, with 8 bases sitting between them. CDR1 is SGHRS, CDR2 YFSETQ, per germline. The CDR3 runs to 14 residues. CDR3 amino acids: CASSLLERSYEQYF. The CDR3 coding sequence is TGCGCCAGCAGCTTGCTCGAACGCTCCTACGAGCAGTACTTC.

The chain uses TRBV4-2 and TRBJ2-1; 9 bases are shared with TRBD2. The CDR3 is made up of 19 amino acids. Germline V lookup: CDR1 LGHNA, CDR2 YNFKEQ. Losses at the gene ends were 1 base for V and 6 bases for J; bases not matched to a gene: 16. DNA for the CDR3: TGTGCCAGCAGCCAAGCATGGACTAGCGACCGACCTTTGTCCAATGAGCAGTTCTTC. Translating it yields CASSQAWTSDRPLSNEQFF.

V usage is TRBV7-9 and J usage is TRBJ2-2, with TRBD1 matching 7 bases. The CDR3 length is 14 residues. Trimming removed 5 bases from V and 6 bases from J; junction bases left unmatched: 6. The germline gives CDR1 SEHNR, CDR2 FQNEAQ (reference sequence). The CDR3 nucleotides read TGTGCCAGCAGCAAGATGACAGGGTCCGGGGAGCTGTTTTTT. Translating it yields CASSKMTGSGELFF.

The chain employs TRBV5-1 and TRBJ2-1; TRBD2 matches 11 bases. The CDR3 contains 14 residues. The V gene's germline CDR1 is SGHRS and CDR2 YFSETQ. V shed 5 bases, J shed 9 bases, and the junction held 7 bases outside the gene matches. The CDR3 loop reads CASSRLAGGAEQFF. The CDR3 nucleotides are TGCGCCAGCAGTCGCTTAGCGGGAGGGGCTGAGCAGTTCTTC.

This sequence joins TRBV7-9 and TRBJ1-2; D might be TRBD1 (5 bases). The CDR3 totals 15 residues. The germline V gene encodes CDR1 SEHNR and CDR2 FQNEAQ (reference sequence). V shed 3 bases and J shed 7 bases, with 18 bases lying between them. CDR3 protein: CASSFEGQGFRGYTF. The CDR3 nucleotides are TGTGCCAGCAGCTTTGAGGGCCAGGGCTTTCGTGGCTACACCTTC. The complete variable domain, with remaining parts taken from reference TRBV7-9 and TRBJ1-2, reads DTGVSQNPRHKITKRGQNVTFRCDPISEHNRLYWYRQTLGQGPEFLTYFQNEAQLEKSRLLSDRFSAERPKGSFSTLEIQRTEQGDSAMYLCASSFEGQGFRGYTFGSGTRLTVV.

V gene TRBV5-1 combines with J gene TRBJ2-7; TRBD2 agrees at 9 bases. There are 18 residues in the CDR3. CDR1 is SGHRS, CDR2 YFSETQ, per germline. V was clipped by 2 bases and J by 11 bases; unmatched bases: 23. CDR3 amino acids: CASSFGLAGFLAPTAEYF. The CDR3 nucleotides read TGCGCCAGCAGCTTTGGTCTAGCGGGATTTCTGGCCCCCACCGCGGAGTACTTC.

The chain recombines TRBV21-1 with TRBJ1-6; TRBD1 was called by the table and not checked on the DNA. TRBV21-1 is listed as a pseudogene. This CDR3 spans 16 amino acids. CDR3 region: CASSKAVQGRESPLHF. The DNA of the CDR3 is TGTGCCAGCAGCAAAGCGGTCCAGGGTAGGGAATCACCCCTCCACTTT.